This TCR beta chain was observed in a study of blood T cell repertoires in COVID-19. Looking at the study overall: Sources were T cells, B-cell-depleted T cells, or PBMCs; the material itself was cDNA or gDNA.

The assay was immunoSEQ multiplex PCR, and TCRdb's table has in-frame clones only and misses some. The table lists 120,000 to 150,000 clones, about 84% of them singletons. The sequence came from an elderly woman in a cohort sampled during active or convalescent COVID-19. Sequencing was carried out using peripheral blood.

CDR3 in amino acids: CASSPKAVQETQYF. The CDR3, as DNA: TGTGCCAGCTCACCAAAGGCGGTCCAAGAGACCCAGTACTTC. This sequence joins TRBV18 and TRBJ2-5; D is uncertain. Trimming shortened V by 2 bases and J by 1 base, and 8 bases separated the two germline ends. The CDR3 sequence is 14 residues long. CDR1 and CDR2 from the germline V gene are KGHSH and LQKENI.